One T cell receptor (beta chain) is described in this entry. Antigen: not known. TCRdb recomputed calls from the 5' RACE reads with MiXCR, one row per CDR3 protein. The data contain some 150,000 distinct CDR3 sequences, 44% of them singletons. The record originates from a study of CD8 T cells in ankylosing spondylitis. The study, taken as a whole, reports: Seemingly distinctive of ankylosing spondylitis blood was a TCR beta motif formed by eight highly homologous variants. Clones linked to the disease showed a CD8+ phenotype. They occurred at relatively low frequencies in peripheral blood.

CDR1 and CDR2 (germline): MNHNS, SASEGT. V was shortened by 6 bases and J by 7 bases, with 18 bases between the two germline ends. The CDR3 is made up of 15 amino acids. The chain employs TRBV6-1 and TRBJ1-4, with a weak D call TRBD1 (5 bases). The sequence was collected from a male donor with ankylosing spondylitis. Sequenced: synovial fluid, either unsorted or a sorted T cell fraction (not recorded which). The CDR3 protein is CASRPGRGDSEKLFF. The CDR3 bases are TGTGCCAGCAGGCCTGGGCGGGGCGACAGTGAAAAACTGTTTTTT.